This TCR beta chain is drawn from a study of OX40 agonist ivuxolimab in advanced cancers. Study-wide background: Patients receiving dose escalation had hepatocellular carcinoma, melanoma, renal cell or head and neck cancer.

Sequencing used immunoSEQ multiplex PCR; TCRdb keeps in-frame clones, though not all of them. Of about 89,000 clones listed, approximately 91% are singletons. The CDR3 runs to 14 residues. Germline CDR1 is SGHRS and CDR2 is YFSETQ. V lost 1 base, J lost 3 bases, and 3 bases stayed unmatched. The source material was CD4+ or CD8+ T cells sorted from blood, sampled in a trial of the OX40 agonist ivuxolimab. The sequence was obtained from an adult with an advanced solid tumor such as melanoma, head and neck, liver or kidney cancer. J is TRBJ2-5 and V is TRBV5-1; 7 bases are a match to TRBD2. The chain's CDR3 is CASSLRSGEETQYF. Written as DNA, the CDR3 is TGCGCCAGCAGCTTGAGGAGCGGGGAAGAGACCCAGTACTTC.